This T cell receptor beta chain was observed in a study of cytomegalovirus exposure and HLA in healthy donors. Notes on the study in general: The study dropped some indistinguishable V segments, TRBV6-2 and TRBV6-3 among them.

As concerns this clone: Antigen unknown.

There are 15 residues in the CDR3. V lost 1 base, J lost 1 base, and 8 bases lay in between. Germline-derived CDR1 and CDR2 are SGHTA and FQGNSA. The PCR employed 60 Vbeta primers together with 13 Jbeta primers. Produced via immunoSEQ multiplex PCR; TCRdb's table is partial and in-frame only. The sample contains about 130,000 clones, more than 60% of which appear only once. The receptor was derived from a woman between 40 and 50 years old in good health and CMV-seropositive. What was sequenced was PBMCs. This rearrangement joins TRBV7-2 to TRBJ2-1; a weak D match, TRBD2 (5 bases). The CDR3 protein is CASSLDPGSYNEQFF. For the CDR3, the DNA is TGTGCCAGCAGCTTAGATCCGGGGTCCTACAATGAGCAGTTCTTC.